This T cell receptor (beta chain) was sequenced in a study of graft-versus-host responses after intestinal transplantation. The overall study: Tacrolimus plus steroids were given to all recipients for approximately three years, preceded by anti-thymocyte globulin induction. Study results and limitations: Allograft clonal ratios (graft-versus-host to host-versus-graft) were high in patients who had graft-donor T cell macrochimerism. Recipient-marrow GvH clones were detected, some having first appeared in ileum or blood.

Using immunoSEQ multiplex PCR, the repertoire was profiled, and TCRdb retains in-frame clones only, with some absent. The repertoire consists of more than 55,000 clones, with about 90% occurring once and the leading ten covering 1.5% to 2%. Turning to this clone: No antigen is known for it.

This specimen consisted of PBMCs, obtained 26 days after transplant. This receptor was identified in a human patient who received an intestinal transplant, so some T cells may come from the graft donor.

The CDR3 here is CASSYQGGGSETQYF. The CDR3 DNA follows: TGTGCCAGCAGCTACCAGGGAGGAGGGTCAGAGACCCAGTACTTC. The chain couples TRBV5-8 to TRBJ2-5, with a weak D call TRBD2 (6 bases). Germline V CDR1 and CDR2: SGHTS, YDEGEE. The CDR3 has 15 amino acids. Deletions cut 3 bases from V and 4 bases from J, with 16 bases between.